These T cell receptor beta chains were read from a single sample in a study of CD8+CD57+ T cells in acquired aplastic anemia. MiXCR, run by TCRdb on the reads, gives a single entry per CDR3 protein. The table lists 150,000 to 200,000 distinct CDR3 sequences, around 66% of them singletons. The sequenced sample consisted of sorted CD4+, CD8+, or CD8+CD57+ T cells (not recorded which) from PBMCs. The receptors were sampled from a human donor with severe aplastic anemia or a healthy control (not recorded which). Each CDR3 is given with its conserved first and last residue. The order of the fields is clone size, J gene, V gene, D gene, CDR3 protein, CDR3 DNA. The D gene is left open where the match is weak. The size of a clone is reported for some rows only, either as once, few or many, or as a class for expanded clones.

size: .; J: TRBJ2-1; V: TRBV9; D: .; CDR3: CASSVWGANEQFF; DNA: TGTGCCAGCAGCGTTTGGGGGGCGAATGAGCAGTTCTTC
size: .; J: TRBJ1-2; V: TRBV20-1; D: TRBD1; CDR3: CSARERTGGYGYTF; DNA: TGCAGTGCTAGAGAGAGAACAGGGGGCTATGGCTACACCTTC
size: many; J: TRBJ2-7; V: TRBV5-5; D: .; CDR3: CASSPPPNYEQYF; DNA: TGTGCCAGCAGCCCCCCCCCGAACTACGAGCAGTACTTC
size: many; J: TRBJ1-1; V: TRBV6-5; D: .; CDR3: CASSFRLRGLTEAFF; DNA: TGTGCCAGCAGTTTCAGGCTCAGGGGTTTGACTGAAGCTTTCTTT
size: .; J: TRBJ2-5; V: TRBV5-4; D: .; CDR3: CASSRNRQAETQYF; DNA: TGTGCCAGCAGCCGCAACCGACAGGCGGAGACCCAGTACTTC
size: .; J: TRBJ2-5; V: TRBV7-6; D: .; CDR3: CASSLMGEQYF; DNA: TGTGCCAGCAGCTTAATGGGGGAGCAGTACTTC
size: .; J: TRBJ2-7; V: TRBV10-3; D: .; CDR3: CAISEGRTARSYEQYF; DNA: TGTGCCATCAGTGAGGGCAGAACGGCGAGGTCCTACGAGCAGTACTTC
size: .; J: TRBJ2-7; V: TRBV29-1; D: .; CDR3: CSVERGPSEQYF; DNA: TGCAGCGTTGAGAGAGGTCCAAGCGAGCAGTACTTC
size: few; J: TRBJ1-2; V: TRBV5-1; D: TRBD1; CDR3: CASSYGQANGYTF; DNA: TGCGCCAGCAGCTATGGACAGGCAAATGGCTACACCTTC
size: .; J: TRBJ1-1; V: TRBV19; D: .; CDR3: CASTQTNTEAFF; DNA: TGTGCCAGTACCCAAACGAACACTGAAGCTTTCTTT
size: .; J: TRBJ2-2; V: TRBV9; D: TRBD2; CDR3: CASSVVLAGTGELFF; DNA: TGTGCCAGCAGCGTAGTCCTAGCGGGTACCGGGGAGCTGTTTTTT
size: .; J: TRBJ2-5; V: TRBV7-9; D: .; CDR3: CASSTKGGTQHF; DNA: TGTGCCAGCAGTACCAAGGGCGGGACCCAGCACTTC
size: .; J: TRBJ1-6; V: TRBV2; D: TRBD1; CDR3: CASTGQGASSSPLHF; DNA: TGTGCCAGCACCGGGCAGGGGGCTAGTAGTTCACCCCTCCACTTT
size: .; J: TRBJ1-4; V: TRBV20-1; D: TRBD1; CDR3: CSARRTGDEKLFF; DNA: TGCAGTGCTAGAAGGACAGGGGATGAAAAACTGTTTTTT
size: once; J: TRBJ1-3; V: TRBV7-2; D: .; CDR3: CASSSVQFGPGNTIYF; DNA: TGTGCCAGCAGCTCGGTTCAGTTCGGCCCTGGAAACACCATATATTTT
size: few; J: TRBJ2-5; V: TRBV7-3; D: .; CDR3: CASSQGAWGGGRETQYF; DNA: TGTGCCAGCAGCCAAGGGGCATGGGGGGGGGGCCGGGAGACCCAGTACTTC
size: .; J: TRBJ2-5; V: TRBV19; D: TRBD1; CDR3: CASSSGQGYETQYF; DNA: TGTGCCAGTAGTAGCGGACAGGGTTACGAGACCCAGTACTTC
size: .; J: TRBJ2-5; V: TRBV7-2; D: TRBD2; CDR3: CASSLSGGRETQYF; DNA: TGTGCCAGCAGCTTAAGCGGGGGGCGAGAGACCCAGTACTTC
size: .; J: TRBJ1-6; V: TRBV11-2; D: TRBD1; CDR3: CASSWGTGSGSPLHF; DNA: TGTGCCAGCAGCTGGGGGACAGGGAGCGGGTCACCCCTCCACTTT
size: .; J: TRBJ1-1; V: TRBV9; D: TRBD1; CDR3: CASSVMGQGNTEAFF; DNA: TGTGCCAGCAGCGTCATGGGACAGGGGAACACTGAAGCTTTCTTT
size: many; J: TRBJ2-1; V: TRBV5-6; D: .; CDR3: CASSHRSLENEQFF; DNA: TGTGCCAGCAGCCATAGAAGTTTGGAGAATGAGCAGTTCTTC
size: .; J: TRBJ1-2; V: TRBV10-3; D: TRBD1; CDR3: CATTPIGGTGGRGYTF; DNA: TGTGCCACCACCCCGATTGGTGGGACAGGGGGCAGGGGCTACACCTTC
size: .; J: TRBJ1-5; V: TRBV2; D: .; CDR3: CASSESRDLNQPQHF; DNA: TGTGCCAGCAGTGAGAGCAGGGACCTCAATCAGCCCCAGCATTTT
size: .; J: TRBJ2-7; V: TRBV6-6; D: TRBD1; CDR3: CASSSGQGTYEQYF; DNA: TGTGCCAGCAGTTCGGGACAGGGGACCTACGAGCAGTACTTC
size: .; J: TRBJ2-7; V: TRBV5-1; D: TRBD1; CDR3: CASSLGAGGGYEQYF; DNA: TGCGCCAGCAGCTTGGGGGCAGGGGGCGGATACGAGCAGTACTTC
size: few; J: TRBJ2-7; V: TRBV20-1; D: .; CDR3: CSAVGRDKYSYEQYF; DNA: TGCAGTGCAGTTGGGCGGGACAAATATTCCTACGAGCAGTACTTC
size: many; J: TRBJ1-1; V: TRBV6-1; D: .; CDR3: CASGSRGLPEAFF; DNA: TGTGCCAGCGGCTCCAGGGGATTGCCTGAAGCTTTCTTT
size: .; J: TRBJ2-7; V: TRBV7-8; D: TRBD1; CDR3: CACSSGTGYYKQYF; DNA: TGTGCCTGCAGCTCCGGGACAGGTTACTACAAGCAGTACTTC
size: .; J: TRBJ1-1; V: TRBV7-8; D: .; CDR3: CASSTRTARRTEAFF; DNA: TGTGCCAGCAGCACCCGGACAGCCCGGCGTACTGAAGCTTTCTTT
size: many; J: TRBJ1-1; V: TRBV19; D: .; CDR3: CASTHTRTQFMNTEAFF; DNA: TGTGCCAGTACTCATACCCGGACACAGTTCATGAACACTGAAGCTTTCTTT
size: once; J: TRBJ2-2; V: TRBV29-1; D: TRBD1; CDR3: CSASRDRGTGELFF; DNA: TGCAGCGCTTCCCGGGACAGGGGAACCGGGGAGCTGTTTTTT
size: .; J: TRBJ1-1; V: TRBV20-1; D: TRBD1; CDR3: CSATRGQGWVAFF; DNA: TGCAGTGCTACGAGGGGACAGGGATGGGTAGCTTTCTTT
size: .; J: TRBJ2-7; V: TRBV10-1; D: TRBD2; CDR3: CATPRRRESSYEQYF; DNA: TGCGCCACCCCGAGGCGGCGGGAGAGCTCCTACGAGCAGTACTTC
size: .; J: TRBJ1-4; V: TRBV7-6; D: TRBD1; CDR3: CASSVLRGQGNEKLFF; DNA: TGTGCCAGCAGCGTACTTAGGGGACAGGGGAATGAAAAACTGTTTTTT
size: .; J: TRBJ2-3; V: TRBV7-9; D: .; CDR3: CASSLATEGTDTQYF; DNA: TGTGCCAGCAGCTTAGCGACAGAAGGAACAGATACGCAGTACTTT